This T cell receptor beta chain came from a study of T cells in Graves' hyperthyroidism and ophthalmopathy (dated by TCRdb to between 2017 and 2020). With respect to the entire study: Peripheral blood samples were taken at the time of initial diagnosis, prior to any treatment. The 100 discovery patients were randomly divided into training and test sets at a 7:3 ratio. In addition, the study compared T-cell repertoires in thyroid tissue and in blood from several Graves' hyperthyroidism patients. TCR V-J signatures able to tell the groups apart were searched for in a discovery cohort of more than 90 patients, of whom approximately 40 had Graves' ophthalmopathy and 55 to 65 had stable Graves' hyperthyroidism. Once sampling was done, hyperthyroidism patients were given methimazole at a starting dose of 30 mg daily, whereas ophthalmopathy patients were given high-dose intravenous methylprednisolone. An independent validation cohort of around 19 hyperthyroidism patients and approximately 15 patients who later progressed to ophthalmopathy tested prospective prediction of ophthalmopathy. The paper reports TCR Vbeta CDR3 sequencing of approximately 130 peripheral blood samples: under 45 ophthalmopathy, fewer than 80 hyperthyroidism and approximately 17 progressor patients.

Hyperthyroidism patients were aged 18 to 65 years and newly diagnosed, with disease duration of less than 2 months. Patients with uncontrolled infections, other autoimmune diseases, pregnancy or lactation were excluded. Diagnoses were established on the basis of clinical symptoms, serum thyroxine and TRAb, thyroid ultrasound, and orbital computed tomography. Blood from progressor patients was drawn when they were first diagnosed with hyperthyroidism, before any ophthalmopathy symptoms appeared. PBMCs were separated from approximately 10 ml of fresh peripheral blood using Ficoll-Paque density gradient centrifugation. Progressor patients were initially diagnosed with Graves' hyperthyroidism and developed ophthalmopathy during follow-up. Total RNA was extracted with Trizol reagent, and quality was checked on an Agilent 2100 Bioanalyzer. TCR beta CDR3 regions were amplified from RNA transcripts. For the first round of RT-PCR on the TCR CDR3, the HTBI primer set was used together with the Qiagen OneStep RT-PCR kit. Libraries were constructed in a second round of multiplex PCR, after which size selection and purification were performed. Libraries were sequenced paired-end with 100 bp reads on an Illumina HiSeq2000. On the study's bioinformatics: SOAPnuke was used to process the raw data, with reads discarded if the reads contained adapters or uncalled bases, had a mean Phred below 15, or lacked an exact constant-primer or identifier match. High-quality paired reads were merged using COPE v1.2.5, and each unique nucleotide sequence was defined as a clonotype. MiTCR v1.1 was used to align clonotypes to the IMGT TRBV, TRBD and TRBJ reference segments. Only V-J combinations with frequency above 0.0001, covering about 99% of repertoires, were analysed. A TCS score was defined as the ratio between F50 (clonal expansion) and ExV (chaos), using BLOSUM62-based TCRdist between CDR3 peptides within each V-J. Welch's t-statistics and random forest reduced 450 to 600 V-J features to 13, which were used in a naive Bayes classifier (R e1071). Using fastp trimming at Q25 and MiXCR clonotype assembly, TCRdb reanalyzed the public sequencing data and kept in-frame beta chains. Records with the same CDR3 protein are collapsed into one entry carrying the most frequent genes and DNA. These V and J calls are TCRdb output, not the study's own analysis. Counted in this sample were under 750,000 distinct CDR3 sequences; roughly 20% of them appeared once. Roughly 17% of the sample is in the top ten clones.

Looking up the germline V gene (reference sequence) yields CDR1 LGHDT and CDR2 YNNKEL. Spanning cysteine to phenylalanine, the CDR3 consists of 14 amino acids. The only DNA kept is the CDR3, 42 bases in frame from the first base. The V and J ends are trimmed by 4 bases and 2 bases, leaving 9 bases between them. This clonotype occurred a few times. Its antigen remains unidentified. No much larger clone exists at a distance of one base, and base qualities are not known. Overall study outcomes, separate from this receptor: Sample size was not statistically predetermined, and blinding of investigators to group allocation was not performed. In validation, progression to ophthalmopathy was predicted by the model with around 70% sensitivity and under 85% specificity, a median of about 6.8 months before onset. A model built on a 13 V-J signature distinguished ophthalmopathy from stable hyperthyroidism, reaching 87.88% sensitivity and about 81% specificity in cross-validation and 80%/75% in testing. Most expanded thyroid clonotypes (frequency above 0.001) were also detected in blood, suggesting blood repertoires may reflect thyroid immune responses.

Sequencing was done on a sample of blood. This TCR was sampled from a woman aged 45 to 65 with Graves' hyperthyroidism that later progressed to Graves' ophthalmopathy. Recombination linked TRBV3-1 to TRBJ2-1; TRBD2 is possibly the D segment (5 matching bases). The CDR3 sequence is CASSRSGTYNEQFF. The DNA sequence is given as TGTGCCAGCAGCCGGAGCGGCACCTACAATGAGCAGTTCTTC.